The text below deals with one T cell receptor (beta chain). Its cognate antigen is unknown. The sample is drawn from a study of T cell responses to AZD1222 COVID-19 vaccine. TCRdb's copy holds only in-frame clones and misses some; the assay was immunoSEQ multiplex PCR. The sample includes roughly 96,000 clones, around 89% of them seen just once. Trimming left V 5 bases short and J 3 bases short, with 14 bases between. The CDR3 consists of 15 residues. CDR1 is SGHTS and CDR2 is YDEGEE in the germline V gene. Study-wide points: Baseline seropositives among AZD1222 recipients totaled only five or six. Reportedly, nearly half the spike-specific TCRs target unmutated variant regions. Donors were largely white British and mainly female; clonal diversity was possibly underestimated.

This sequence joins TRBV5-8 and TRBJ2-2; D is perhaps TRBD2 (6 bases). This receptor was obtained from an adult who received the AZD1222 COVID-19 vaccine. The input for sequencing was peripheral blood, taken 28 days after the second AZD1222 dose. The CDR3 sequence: CASSRPGVDTGELFF. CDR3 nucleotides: TGTGCCAGCAGTCGGCCGGGAGTCGACACCGGGGAGCTGTTTTTT.